The clone carrying this T cell receptor (beta chain) was counted a few times. This record belongs to a study of identical twins. MiXCR, run by TCRdb on the 5' RACE reads, gives a single entry per CDR3 protein. The repertoire includes 750,000 to 950,000 distinct CDR3 sequences, 10% to 15% of them detected once, and roughly 1.6% sits in the top ten. The CDR3 extends over 14 amino acids. V was cut by 6 bases and J by 8 bases, with 19 bases left in between. These data were also filed under a second study, of yellow fever vaccine responses in identical twins.

Source material: PBMCs. This chain links TRBV12-3 or TRBV12-4 with TRBJ1-2; no firm D call. This receptor was taken from a young woman in good health. The CDR3 sequence is CASRQRAAQWGYTF. DNA of the CDR3: TGTGCCAGCAGACAAAGGGCTGCTCAATGGGGCTACACCTTC.